This TCR beta chain was profiled in a study of persistence of HIV-infected CD4 T cells. This was the immunoSEQ version 4 assay in survey mode. Repertoires were generated with immunoSEQ multiplex PCR, while TCRdb's copy carries only in-frame clones and drops some. This sample yields 35,000 to 45,000 clones, of which roughly 89% are seen a single time; approximately 1.3% belongs to the top ten. In the case of this clone: What it binds is not known.

This nonspecific control used anti-CD3/anti-CD28 bead stimulation of CD4+ T cells. Sorting selected CD4+ T cells upregulating both CD40 ligand and CD69. Donors were HIV-1-infected adults who began suppressive ART during chronic infection. Undetectable plasma HIV-1 RNA below 50 copies/mL lasted at least 4 years. Deletions cut 10 bases from V and 0 bases from J, with 12 bases between. This CDR3 is built from 13 residues. CDR1 is LNHDA, CDR2 SQIVND, per germline (reference sequence). Points from the study as a whole: Within sorted populations, more oligoclonal TCRs accompanied more oligoclonal proviruses.

The V and J genes are TRBV19 and TRBJ1-1, with D tentatively TRBD1 (6 bases). Here the sequenced sample was CD4+ T cells sorted from PBMCs after approximately 19-hour stimulation, taken from a patient who received antiretroviral therapy. The sequence was collected from an adult man with HIV who was CMV-seropositive. The CDR3 DNA follows: TGTGCCACCGAGGACAGAATGAACACTGAAGCTTTCTTT. Translated: CATEDRMNTEAFF.